This record covers a single T cell receptor beta chain. Its target is not known. The primer mix had 60 Vbeta and 13 Jbeta primers. Sequencing was performed with immunoSEQ multiplex PCR; in TCRdb, only in-frame clones are kept and a portion is missing. Altogether under 150,000 clones are present, 80% being singletons, with the ten largest covering 4% to 4.5%. The entry originates in a study of cytomegalovirus exposure and HLA in healthy donors. Whole-study context: A preliminary data release comprised around 90 million unique TCRs obtained from HLA-typed donors. Overall study results and limits: Earlier results showed most TCR beta V segments being productive about 90% or about 30% of the time. Across all donors, roughly uniform sequencing depth was an assumption of the presence/absence analyses. With later analysis, a missense DCLRE1C variant became linked to TCR beta V- and J-gene trimming.

The CDR3 contains 16 residues. The germline V gene encodes CDR1 LGHNA and CDR2 YSLEER. V lost 1 base and J lost 1, with 10 bases in between. The chain employs TRBV4-3 and TRBJ2-2, with unresolved D. Material: PBMCs. The sequence was obtained from a woman aged 40 to 55 in good health and CMV-seronegative. CDR3 DNA sequence: TGCGCCAGCAGCCAAGGGTCGGAGATGAACACCGGGGAGCTGTTTTTT. This sequence encodes CASSQGSEMNTGELFF.